This T cell receptor beta chain is from a study of shared clonotypes between healthy human individuals. CD4+ cell separation produced CD45RA+ naive and CD45RA-negative memory subsets. Germline V gives CDR1 SGHNT, CDR2 YYREEE (reference sequence). V lost 3 bases, J lost 0 bases, and 10 bases lay in between. The CDR3 has 15 residues. General observations from the study: The sampled material consisted only of blood, and tissue repertoires are likely to differ. Naive subsets, compared against memory subsets, generally had larger estimated richness values. Donor scarcity curtailed the genetic and exposure-history diversity represented herein.

Assay: immunoSEQ multiplex PCR; the TCRdb copy retains only in-frame clones and omits some. The repertoire consists of 2 million to 2.5 million clones, with around 92% occurring once and the leading ten covering about 0.41%. Of note for this clone: Its cognate antigen is unknown.

The sequence was obtained from a man aged 18 to 35 in good health. Some clones in this sample may be carry-over from other donors' samples. The V and J genes are TRBV5-4 and TRBJ2-4; D tentatively reads TRBD1 or TRBD2 (5 bases each). Source material: naive CD4+ T cells from PBMCs. The subset denotes: CD45RA+ positively selected. The CDR3 is CASSSGTVAKNIQYF. CDR3 DNA sequence: TGTGCCAGCAGCTCCGGGACGGTAGCCAAAAACATTCAGTACTTC.